This T cell receptor beta chain originates from a study of blood T cell repertoires in COVID-19. On the study more broadly: COVID-19 samples from acute and convalescent phases originated in the United States, Italy and Spain. Nucleic acid was either cDNA or gDNA, and it came from T cells, B-cell-depleted T cells, or PBMCs.

V was trimmed by 6 bases and J by 7 bases, leaving 12 bases between them. The length of the CDR3 is 14 residues. Germline CDR1 is KGHDR and CDR2 is SFDVKD. Authors' processing steps: Reference gene primer amplification gave estimated nucleated cell counts. Method: immunoSEQ multiplex PCR; TCRdb's copy keeps in-frame clones and lacks some. V, J and clone size were drawn from that table, and D and trimming were deduced from the DNA. The sample gives roughly 140,000 clones, around 82% of which show up once; approximately 12% is in the top ten. The chain combines TRBV24-1 with TRBJ1-6; D gene unclear. The specimen was peripheral blood. The source of this sequence is a man aged 55 to 70 with active or convalescent COVID-19. CDR3: CATSPGRENSPLHF. The CDR3 DNA reads TGTGCCACCAGTCCTGGACGGGAGAATTCACCCCTCCACTTT.